This T cell receptor (beta chain) is drawn from a study of blood T cell repertoires in COVID-19. Overall study context: Sites across the United States, Italy and Spain contributed samples from acute and convalescent COVID-19. The cDNA or gDNA used as material had been derived from T cells, B-cell-depleted T cells, or PBMCs.

Methods used by the authors: Amplification with reference gene primers provided the estimates of nucleated cell counts. This table comes from immunoSEQ multiplex PCR, and its TCRdb copy is limited to in-frame clones, with some not included. V and J calls and clone size are those listed in that table; D and trimming were worked out from the DNA. Of some 190,000 clones in the sample, 80% to 90% are singletons; the top ten hold around 3%. The clonotype comes from a man between 60 and 75 years old with acute or convalescent COVID-19. Sequenced input: peripheral blood.

The CDR3 DNA reads TGTGCCTGGAGTTTAGAAGTCAATCAGCCCCAGCATTTT. Translating gives CAWSLEVNQPQHF. The rearrangement uses TRBV30 and TRBJ1-5; unclear D gene. Germline loops: CDR1 GTSNPN, CDR2 SVGIG (reference sequence). The CDR3 consists of 13 residues. With 2 bases removed from V and 3 bases from J, the gap between germline ends came to 8 bases.